The 21 T cell receptor beta chains presented below share a single source sample, sequenced in a study of blood T cell repertoires in COVID-19 (dated by TCRdb to the early 2020s). The receptor library was made with the immunoSEQ multiplex PCR assay. What TCRdb holds here is the immuneACCESS table cut down to in-frame rearrangements. Part of the clones is not present; checked against another copy, under half of the missing clones reflect an unresolved V gene, and the others are unexplained. The sample table lists about 240,000 clones, roughly 86% of them with a count of one. The ten top clones hold roughly 10% of the sample. The source material was peripheral blood. The source of these receptors is a woman between 50 and 59 years old with COVID-19, enrolled during active disease.

This clone was detected only once. The chain couples TRBV7-3 to TRBJ2-5; 7 positions match TRBD2. The CDR3 spans 13 residues. The junction had 7 bases not matched to a gene; V was cut back by 3 bases and J by 9 bases. Germline-derived CDR1 and CDR2 are SGHTA and FQGTGA. CDR3 sequence (DNA): TGTGCCAGCAGCTTTGATCGGGGGGAGGCCCAGTACTTC. It specifies CASSFDRGEAQYF.

V gene TRBV5-3 combines with J gene TRBJ2-2; 9 nucleotides line up with TRBD1. TRBV5-3 has ORF status, its function being uncertain. This CDR3 spans 16 amino acids. The ends lost 4 bases at V and 5 bases at J; junction bases unmatched: 9. CDR3 in amino acids: CARSSWTGAGTGELFF. Here the CDR3 DNA reads TGTGCCAGAAGCAGCTGGACAGGGGCAGGGACCGGGGAGCTGTTTTTT.

V usage is TRBV5-1 and J usage is TRBJ2-1, with a possible D match to TRBD2 (6 bases). Germline V gives CDR1 SGHRS, CDR2 YFSETQ. This CDR3 contains 14 residues. V was clipped by 3 bases and J by 6 bases, with 13 bases between them. Here the CDR3 reads CASSWRDAGNEQFF. Written as DNA, the CDR3 is TGCGCCAGCAGCTGGCGGGACGCTGGCAATGAGCAGTTCTTC.

The rearrangement links TRBV10-3 to TRBJ2-3; TRBD1 might be the D (5 bases). CDR3 length equals 15 residues. Between the trimmed V and J ends, which lost 2 bases and 2 bases, there was a span of 11 bases. CDR1 is ENHRY and CDR2 is SYGVKD in the germline V gene. This chain's CDR3 is CAISELGADTDTQYF. The CDR3 DNA sequence: TGTGCCATCAGTGAGCTTGGGGCAGACACAGATACGCAGTATTTT.

The V gene is TRBV11-2, the J gene TRBJ2-2; a possible D gene is TRBD2 (6 bases). Germline V gene lookup returns CDR1 SGHAT and CDR2 FQNNGV. This CDR3 contains 15 residues. The ends were cut back, 6 bases at V and 2 bases at J, with 13 bases in the middle. The CDR3, as DNA: TGTGCCAGCAGAGGAGGGGACGGTAACACCGGGGAGCTGTTTTTT. Translation: CASRGGDGNTGELFF.

This clone was observed once. The chain couples TRBV14 to TRBJ2-6; D remains unclear. The CDR3 contains 14 residues. V dropped 4 bases and J dropped 0 bases, with 4 bases sitting between them. Germline V gives CDR1 SGHDN, CDR2 FVKESK. The chain's CDR3 is CASSRSSGANVLTF. The CDR3 nucleotides are TGTGCCAGCAGCCGGAGCTCTGGGGCCAACGTCCTGACTTTC.

The chain has TRBV7-8 and TRBJ2-2; 11 positions agree with TRBD2. CDR3 length equals 15 residues. The V segment lost 5 bases and the J segment 5 bases; nucleotides outside the gene matches: 4. CDR1 and CDR2 from the germline V gene are SGHVS and FQNEAQ. CDR3 nucleotide sequence: TGTGCCAGCAGCCTTTTAGCGGGGGGGACCGGGGAGCTGTTTTTT. Translation: CASSLLAGGTGELFF.

The chain uses TRBV5-1 and TRBJ1-5, with D tentatively TRBD1 (6 bases). Deletions cut 10 bases from V and 9 bases from J, with 26 bases between. The CDR3 runs to 15 residues. CDR1 SGHRS and CDR2 YFSETQ come from the germline V gene. CDR3 protein: CAPRTFGGRVGPQHF. The CDR3 DNA reads TGCGCCCCCAGGACGTTCGGGGGGCGAGTAGGGCCCCAGCATTTT.

Only one count was recorded for this clone. The chain carries TRBV2 and TRBJ2-3, with 8 nucleotides matching TRBD1. The CDR3 runs to 15 residues. V shed 4 bases, J shed 3 bases, and the junction held 6 bases outside the gene matches. The germline V gene has CDR1 SNHLY and CDR2 FYNNEI. The CDR3, as DNA: TGTGCCAGCAGTGTCTTGGACAGGGAAACAGATACGCAGTATTTT. This translates into CASSVLDRETDTQYF.

The genes are TRBV28 and TRBJ1-5; D may be TRBD1 (5 bases). Per germline, CDR1 MDHEN and CDR2 SYDVKM. The V and J ends lost 6 bases and 11 bases respectively, with 11 bases between them. The CDR3 is 11 residues long. This CDR3 is CASRLGGAQHF. CDR3 coding DNA: TGTGCCAGCAGGCTCGGGGGGGCCCAGCATTTT.

This clone was seen only a few times. This chain joins TRBV7-2 and TRBJ1-5; D not resolved. The ends were cut back, 1 base at V and 0 bases at J, with 7 bases in the middle. This CDR3 is built from 15 residues. CDR1 is SGHTA, CDR2 FQGNSA, per germline. The CDR3, as DNA: TGTGCCAGCAGCTTAGGAGGGAATAGCAATCAGCCCCAGCATTTT. It encodes CASSLGGNSNQPQHF.

This chain joins TRBV7-8 and TRBJ1-5; D ambiguous. V lost 5 bases and J 4 bases, leaving 9 bases between the germline ends. CDR1 is SGHVS and CDR2 is FQNEAQ in the germline V gene. The CDR3 has 13 residues. The CDR3 DNA follows: TGTGCCAGCAGCACTAGGGCGAATCAGCCCCAGCATTTT. Translating gives CASSTRANQPQHF.

The V and J genes are TRBV18 and TRBJ2-5; D is unresolved. The germline CDR1 and CDR2 sequences are KGHSH and LQKENI. V lost 3 bases to trimming and J lost 2 bases, with 10 bases between them. CDR3 length: 14 residues. The CDR3 DNA reads as TGTGCCAGCTCACCTTCAGGCCTACAAGAGACCCAGTACTTC. This translates into CASSPSGLQETQYF.

The V call is TRBV6-4, the J call TRBJ2-1; 7 bases agree with TRBD1. CDR1 is MRHNA, CDR2 SNTAGT, per germline. This CDR3 spans 14 amino acids. J gave up 9 bases and V 7 bases, and 12 bases lay outside the gene matches. The CDR3 region is CASTRDDRASEQFF. CDR3 nucleotide sequence: TGTGCCAGCACCAGGGATGACAGGGCGAGTGAGCAGTTCTTC.

This clone was seen a handful of times. The chain joins TRBV5-6 to TRBJ1-2, with D uncertain. CDR3 size: 12 residues. Deletions cut 1 base from V and 7 bases from J, with 8 bases between. Per germline, CDR1 SGHDT and CDR2 YYEEEE. This CDR3 is CASSLLWAGYTF. The CDR3 nucleotides read TGTGCCAGCAGCTTGCTTTGGGCTGGCTACACCTTC.

The chain recombines TRBV19 with TRBJ2-7, with 7 bases matching TRBD1. The V and J ends lost 11 bases and 0 bases, in that order; junction bases with no gene match: 10. CDR3 length: 14 residues. In germline, CDR1 is LNHDA, CDR2 SQIVND (reference sequence). As DNA, the CDR3 is TGTGCCTACGAACCGGGACAGAGCTCCTACGAGCAGTACGTC. Encoded protein: CAYEPGQSSYEQYV.

The genes are TRBV3-1 (or the pseudogene TRBV3-2) and TRBJ1-2, with a possible D match to TRBD1 (5 bases). This CDR3 has 14 amino acids. Germline lookup yields CDR1 LGHDT and CDR2 YNNKEL (reference sequence). Trimming cost V 3 bases and J 7 bases, with 15 bases left between them. The CDR3 protein is CASSQAFRQSGYTF. DNA of the CDR3: TGTGCCAGCAGCCAGGCTTTCAGACAGAGTGGCTACACCTTC.

This chain uses TRBV5-5 with TRBJ1-3; D not resolved. The CDR3 consists of 16 residues. Trimming pared 1 base from V and 2 bases from J, leaving 13 bases between. Germline CDR1 reads SGHKS; CDR2 reads YYEKEE (reference sequence). The CDR3 loop reads CASSLSGREAGNTIYF. The CDR3 DNA reads TGTGCCAGCAGCTTGTCAGGACGGGAGGCTGGAAACACCATATATTTT.

DNA for the CDR3: TGTGCCAGCTCACCTCTGGCCGGCCTTCTCGGACAGAACACCATATATTTT. Translated: CASSPLAGLLGQNTIYF. The chain is built from TRBV18 and TRBJ1-3; TRBD1 might be the D (6 bases). CDR3 size: 17 residues. Per the germline V gene, CDR1 is KGHSH and CDR2 is LQKENI. V shed 3 bases and J shed 7 bases, with 22 bases lying between them. Filled out from reference TRBV18 and TRBJ1-3, the complete variable domain reads NAGVMQNPRHLVRRRGQEARLRCSPMKGHSHVYWYRQLPEEGLKFMVYLQKENIIDESGMPKERFSAEFPKEGPSILRIQQVVRGDSAAYFCASSPLAGLLGQNTIYFGEGSWLTVV.

V is TRBV9 and J is TRBJ1-5; perhaps TRBD1 as D (6 bases). There are 15 residues in the CDR3. CDR1 and CDR2 (germline): SGDLS, YYNGEE. The ends were cut back, 4 bases at V and 3 bases at J, with 14 bases in the middle. CDR3 coding DNA: TGTGCCAGCAGCCCTACTCCAGGGGTCAATCAGCCCCAGCATTTT. As protein: CASSPTPGVNQPQHF.

The V gene is TRBV2, the J gene TRBJ2-3, with D tentatively TRBD2 (5 bases). Germline loops: CDR1 SNHLY, CDR2 FYNNEI. V lost 5 bases and J lost 0, with 9 bases in between. The CDR3 is 14 amino acids. This CDR3 reads CASSFSVSTDTQYF. The DNA for the CDR3 is TGTGCCAGCAGTTTTAGCGTGAGCACAGATACGCAGTATTTT.